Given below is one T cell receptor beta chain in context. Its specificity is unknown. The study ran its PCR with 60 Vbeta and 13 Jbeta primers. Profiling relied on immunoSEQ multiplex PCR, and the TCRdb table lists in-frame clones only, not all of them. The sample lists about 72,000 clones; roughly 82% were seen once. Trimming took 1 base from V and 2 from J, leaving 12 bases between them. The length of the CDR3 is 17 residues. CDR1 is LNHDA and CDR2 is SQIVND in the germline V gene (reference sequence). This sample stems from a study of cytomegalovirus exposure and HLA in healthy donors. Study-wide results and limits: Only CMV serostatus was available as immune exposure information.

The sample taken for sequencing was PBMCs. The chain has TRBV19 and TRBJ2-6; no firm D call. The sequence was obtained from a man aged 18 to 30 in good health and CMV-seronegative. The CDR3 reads CASSIGYRQTGANVLTF. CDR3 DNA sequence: TGTGCCAGTAGTATAGGCTATAGACAAACTGGGGCCAACGTCCTGACTTTC.